The 4 T cell receptor beta chains given below trace back to one sample, sequenced in a study of patients and donors after allogeneic stem cell transplantation. TCRdb reprocessed the RT-PCR reads via MiXCR and lists one record per CDR3 protein. The sample carries 57,000 or so distinct CDR3 sequences, more than 10% recorded once. The sample was blood, either unsorted or a sorted T cell fraction (not recorded which). All receptors derive from a human donor who was either an allogeneic HSCT recipient or a stem cell or donor lymphocyte infusion donor (not recorded which). It is not recorded whose cells these are; they may come from a transplant donor.

This clonotype was detected ten times or more. The genes are TRBV10-3 and TRBJ1-2; D is ambiguous. The CDR3 runs to 16 residues. The V end was cut by 0 bases, the J end by 2 bases, with 13 bases between. Germline CDR1 ENHRY, CDR2 SYGVKD. CDR3 nucleotide sequence: TGTGCCATCAGTGAGTCTATGGACGGAGGGAACTATGGCTACACCTTC. As protein: CAISESMDGGNYGYTF.

This clonotype showed up just a few times. As DNA, the CDR3 is TGTGCCAGCAGCTTAGGTTTAGCGGGTAGCACCTACAATGAGCAGTTCTTC. Its protein is CASSLGLAGSTYNEQFF. The V gene is TRBV7-6, the J gene TRBJ2-1; TRBD2 agrees at 7 bases. This CDR3 spans 17 amino acids. Germline V lookup: CDR1 SGHVS, CDR2 FNYEAQ. Unmatched junction bases numbered 8, after V lost 1 base and J lost 2 bases. Together with reference TRBV7-6 and TRBJ2-1, the CDR3 gives the full variable domain: GAGVSQSPRYKVTKRGQDVALRCDPISGHVSLYWYRQALGQGPEFLTYFNYEAQQDKSGLPNDRFSAERPEGSISTLTIQRTEQRDSAMYRCASSLGLAGSTYNEQFFGPGTRLTVL.

The sample holds many counts of this clonotype. The J gene is TRBJ2-7, the V gene TRBV28, with 11 bases aligning to TRBD2. CDR1 is MDHEN and CDR2 is SYDVKM in the germline V gene. Losses at the gene ends were 10 bases for V and 3 bases for J; bases not matched to a gene: 5. The CDR3 covers 13 residues. The DNA of the CDR3 is TGTGCCACCTTAGCGGGAGGGATCTACGAGCAGTACTTC. Protein product: CATLAGGIYEQYF. Filled out from reference TRBV28 and TRBJ2-7, the complete variable domain reads DVKVTQSSRYLVKRTGEKVFLECVQDMDHENMFWYRQDPGLGLRLIYFSYDVKMKEKGDIPEGYSVSREKKERFSLILESASTNQTSMYLCATLAGGIYEQYFGPGTRLTVT.

This clonotype was found a few times. The genes are TRBV27 and TRBJ2-7; D might be TRBD2 (5 bases). V lost 3 bases and J 0 bases, leaving 9 bases between the germline ends. CDR1 and CDR2 from the germline V gene are MNHEY and SMNVEV (reference sequence). CDR3 length equals 14 residues. DNA for the CDR3: TGTGCCAGCAGTTTTGCTGGGAGCTCCTACGAGCAGTACTTC. This gives the protein CASSFAGSSYEQYF.